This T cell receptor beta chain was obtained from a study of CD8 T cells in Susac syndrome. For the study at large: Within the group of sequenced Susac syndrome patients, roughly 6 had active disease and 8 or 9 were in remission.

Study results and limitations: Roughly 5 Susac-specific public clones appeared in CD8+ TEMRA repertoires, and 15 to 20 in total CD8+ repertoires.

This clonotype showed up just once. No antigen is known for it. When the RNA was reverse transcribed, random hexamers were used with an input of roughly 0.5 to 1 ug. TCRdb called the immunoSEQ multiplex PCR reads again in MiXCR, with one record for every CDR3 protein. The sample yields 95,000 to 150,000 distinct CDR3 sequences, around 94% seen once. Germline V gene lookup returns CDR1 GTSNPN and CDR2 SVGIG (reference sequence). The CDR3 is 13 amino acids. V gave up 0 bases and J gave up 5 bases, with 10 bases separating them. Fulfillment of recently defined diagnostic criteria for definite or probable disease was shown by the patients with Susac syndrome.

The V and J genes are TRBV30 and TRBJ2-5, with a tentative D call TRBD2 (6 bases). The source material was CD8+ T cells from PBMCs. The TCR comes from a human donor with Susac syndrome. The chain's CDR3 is CAWSVAGRETQYF. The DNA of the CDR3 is TGTGCCTGGAGTGTAGCAGGGAGGGAGACCCAGTACTTC.